The T cell receptor (beta chain) described here comes from a study of identical twins. This clonotype appeared a few times. Antigen: not known. MiXCR, run by TCRdb on the 5' RACE reads, gives a single entry per CDR3 protein. The repertoire holds around 230,000 distinct CDR3 sequences, approximately 5.9% seen once, with approximately 14% in the top ten. Study-wide points: With abundant cord blood beta clonotypes, insertions were fewer; memory repertoires showed no such pattern. Diverse VJ usage suggested most zero-insertion clonotypes were not invariant T cells.

The CDR3 is 14 residues long. From germline, CDR1 is GTSNPN and CDR2 SVGIG (reference sequence). With 0 bases removed from V and 5 bases from J, the gap between germline ends came to 10 bases. This sample was shared with a second study, whose subject was T cells expressing NK-cell markers. That publication notes: Sequencing covered eight donors, seven HCMV-seropositive and one seronegative. Sorting was limited to alpha-beta TCR-expressing T cells with an anti-gamma-delta TCR antibody in several experiments.

Sequencing input: CD8+ T cells sorted from blood. This sequence was found in a woman aged 18-30 years in good health. The rearrangement links TRBV30 to TRBJ2-2, with D possibly TRBD2 on 5 matching bases. CDR3 in amino acids: CAWSVLPGTGELFF. The CDR3 DNA reads as TGTGCCTGGAGTGTACTTCCGGGGACCGGGGAGCTGTTTTTT.